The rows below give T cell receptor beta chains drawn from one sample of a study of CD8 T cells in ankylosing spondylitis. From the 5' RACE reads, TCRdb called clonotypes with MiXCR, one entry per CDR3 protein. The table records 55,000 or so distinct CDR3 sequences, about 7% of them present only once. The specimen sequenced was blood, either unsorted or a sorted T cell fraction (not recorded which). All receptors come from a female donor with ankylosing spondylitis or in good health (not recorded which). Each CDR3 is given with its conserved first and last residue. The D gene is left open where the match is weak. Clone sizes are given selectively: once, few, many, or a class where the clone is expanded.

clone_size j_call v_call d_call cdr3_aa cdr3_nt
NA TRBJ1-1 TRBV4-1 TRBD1 CASSPRDRMRDEAFF TGCGCCAGCAGCCCCCGGGACAGGATGCGAGATGAAGCTTTCTTT
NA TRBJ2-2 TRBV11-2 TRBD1 CASSLARQGRTGELFF TGTGCCAGCAGCTTAGCTCGACAGGGTCGGACCGGGGAGCTGTTTTTT
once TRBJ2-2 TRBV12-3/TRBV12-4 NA CASSLAQTAHTGELFF TGTGCCAGCAGTTTAGCGCAGACAGCTCACACCGGGGAGCTGTTTTTT
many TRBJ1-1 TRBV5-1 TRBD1 CASRGTGLRTEAFF TGCGCCAGCAGAGGGACAGGGTTGCGAACTGAAGCTTTCTTT
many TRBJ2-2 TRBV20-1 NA CSATIDYTGELFF TGCAGTGCTACCATAGACTACACCGGGGAGCTGTTTTTT
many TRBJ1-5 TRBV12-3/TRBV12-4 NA CASTPGQISNQPQHF TGTGCCAGCACCCCGGGACAAATAAGCAATCAGCCCCAGCATTTT
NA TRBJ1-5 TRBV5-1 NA CASSPQGNQPQHF TGCGCCAGCAGCCCACAGGGCAATCAGCCCCAGCATTTT
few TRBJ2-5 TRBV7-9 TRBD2 CASSLRQGAGEETQYF TGTGCCAGCAGCTTAAGGCAGGGCGCGGGGGAAGAGACCCAGTACTTC
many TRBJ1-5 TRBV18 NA CASSPPAIQARNQPQHF TGTGCCAGCTCACCACCGGCAATACAGGCCCGCAATCAGCCCCAGCATTTT
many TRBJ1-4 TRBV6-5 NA CASSTPARNEKLFF TGTGCCAGCAGTACTCCGGCCAGGAACGAAAAACTGTTTTTT
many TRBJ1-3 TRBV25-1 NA CASIDPDSSSGNTIYF TGTGCCAGCATAGATCCCGACTCGAGCTCTGGAAACACCATATATTTT
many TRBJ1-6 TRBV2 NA CASSDLGNYSPLHF TGTGCCAGCAGTGACCTTGGAAATTATTCACCCCTCCACTTT
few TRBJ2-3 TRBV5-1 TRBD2 CASSDIAGDNTDTQYF TGCGCCAGCAGCGACATAGCGGGTGACAACACAGATACGCAGTATTTT
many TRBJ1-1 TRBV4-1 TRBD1 CASRDRAFMNTEAFF TGCGCCAGCAGAGACAGGGCTTTCATGAACACTGAAGCTTTCTTT
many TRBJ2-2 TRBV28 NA CATYTWERSTGELFF TGTGCCACTTACACCTGGGAAAGATCCACCGGGGAGCTGTTTTTT
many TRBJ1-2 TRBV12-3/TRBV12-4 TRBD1 CASSRDRENYGYTF TGTGCCAGCAGCCGGGACAGGGAAAACTATGGCTACACCTTC
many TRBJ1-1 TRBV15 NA CATSRDRDTEAFF TGTGCCACCAGCAGAGACAGGGATACTGAAGCTTTCTTT
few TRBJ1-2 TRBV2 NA CASSEVGRVTYGYTF TGTGCCAGCAGTGAAGTAGGCAGGGTGACCTATGGCTACACCTTC
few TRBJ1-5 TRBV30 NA CAWSVPGMGNQPQHF TGTGCCTGGAGTGTACCTGGGATGGGCAATCAGCCCCAGCATTTT
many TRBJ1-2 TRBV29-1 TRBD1 CSVDVPGTVNYGYTF TGCAGCGTTGACGTCCCCGGGACAGTTAACTATGGCTACACCTTC
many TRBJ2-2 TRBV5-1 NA CASSDRAGNTGELFF TGCGCCAGCAGCGATCGGGCCGGAAACACCGGGGAGCTGTTTTTT
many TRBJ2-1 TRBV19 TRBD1 CASSPTGGIINEQFF TGTGCCAGTTCCCCGACAGGGGGTATAATAAATGAGCAGTTCTTC
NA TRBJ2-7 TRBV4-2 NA CASSPWHLRLYEQYF TGTGCCAGCAGCCCCTGGCACCTCCGCCTTTACGAGCAGTACTTC
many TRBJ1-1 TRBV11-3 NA CASSYPPEGLGTEAFF TGTGCCAGCAGCTACCCACCGGAGGGATTGGGCACTGAAGCTTTCTTT
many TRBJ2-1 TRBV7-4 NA CASSHRCRLSYNEQFF TGTGCCAGCAGCCATCGTTGCAGGCTCTCCTACAATGAGCAGTTCTTC
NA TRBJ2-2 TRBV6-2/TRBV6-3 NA CASRASRDTGELFF TGTGCCAGCCGCGCTTCCCGGGATACCGGGGAGCTGTTTTTT
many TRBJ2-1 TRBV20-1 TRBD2 CSARSSGGATNEQFF TGCAGTGCCCGTTCTAGCGGGGGGGCCACGAATGAGCAGTTCTTC
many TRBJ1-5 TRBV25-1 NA CASSEGGRQPQHF TGTGCCAGCAGTGAGGGGGGACGCCAGCCCCAGCATTTT
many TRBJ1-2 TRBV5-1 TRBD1 CASSPGTGIRHTF TGCGCCAGCAGCCCCGGGACAGGGATCCGACACACCTTC
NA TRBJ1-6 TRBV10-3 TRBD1 CAISDPQGAYNSPLHF TGTGCCATCAGTGATCCACAGGGGGCCTATAATTCACCCCTCCACTTT
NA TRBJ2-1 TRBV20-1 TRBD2 CSASLAGVSSYNEQFF TGCAGTGCTAGCCTAGCGGGGGTGAGCTCCTACAATGAGCAGTTCTTC
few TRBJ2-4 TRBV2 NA CASRDGGGPKNIQYF TGTGCCAGCAGAGACGGAGGGGGGCCCAAAAACATTCAGTACTTC
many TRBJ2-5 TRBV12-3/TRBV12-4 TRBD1 CASSPTGGGETQYF TGTGCCAGCAGTCCGACAGGGGGCGGGGAGACCCAGTACTTC
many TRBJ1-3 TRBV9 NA CASSPRPTGQFGNTIYF TGTGCCAGCAGCCCCCGACCGACAGGACAGTTTGGAAACACCATATATTTT
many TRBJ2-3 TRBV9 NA CASSPDRTDTQYF TGTGCCAGCAGCCCAGACCGCACAGATACGCAGTATTTT
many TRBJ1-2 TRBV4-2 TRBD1 CASSHPGQGLDGYTF TGTGCCAGCAGCCATCCGGGACAGGGGCTCGATGGCTACACCTTC
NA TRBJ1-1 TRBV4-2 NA CASSQDSLFTNTEAFF TGTGCCAGCAGCCAAGATTCGCTCTTCACGAACACTGAAGCTTTCTTT
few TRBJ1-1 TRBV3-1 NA CASSLRGNTEAFF TGTGCCAGCAGCCTTAGGGGGAACACTGAAGCTTTCTTT
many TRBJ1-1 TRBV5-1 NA CASSLGRGSMNTEAFF TGCGCCAGCAGCTTGGGAAGGGGCTCTATGAACACTGAAGCTTTCTTT
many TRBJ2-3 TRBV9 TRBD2 CASSSKTSGATQYF TGTGCCAGCAGCTCCAAGACTAGCGGGGCTACGCAGTATTTT
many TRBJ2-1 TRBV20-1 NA CSAVGGTAIPAQFF TGCAGTGCCGTAGGGGGGACTGCCATCCCTGCTCAGTTCTTC
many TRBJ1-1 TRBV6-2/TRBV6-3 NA CASRSFGTEAFF TGTGCCAGCAGATCCTTCGGCACTGAAGCTTTCTTT
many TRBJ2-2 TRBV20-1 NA CSAKIAGTTNTGELFF TGCAGTGCTAAGATCGCCGGGACCACGAACACCGGGGAGCTGTTTTTT
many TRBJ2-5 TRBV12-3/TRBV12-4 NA CASSFFETQYF TGTGCCAGCAGTTTTTTCGAGACCCAGTACTTC
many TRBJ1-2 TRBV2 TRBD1 CASSEETGDAGYTF TGTGCCAGCAGTGAAGAGACAGGGGATGCTGGCTACACCTTC
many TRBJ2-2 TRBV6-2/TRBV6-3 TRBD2 CASSLSWSSGVRNTGELFF TGTGCCAGCAGTTTGTCTTGGTCTAGCGGGGTCCGGAACACCGGGGAGCTGTTTTTT
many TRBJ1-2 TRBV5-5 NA CASSLAADLYGYTF TGTGCCAGCAGCTTGGCGGCAGATCTCTATGGCTACACCTTC
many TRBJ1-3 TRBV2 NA CASSPRTGSGNTIYF TGTGCCAGCAGTCCAAGGACGGGCTCTGGAAACACCATATATTTT
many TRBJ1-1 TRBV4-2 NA CASSRPMNTEAFF TGTGCCAGCAGCCGGCCGATGAACACTGAAGCTTTCTTT
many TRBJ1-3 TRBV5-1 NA CASSLEPWTGGNTIYF TGCGCCAGCAGCTTGGAGCCCTGGACTGGTGGAAACACCATATATTTT
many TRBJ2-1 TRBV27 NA CASSLSNHRVGNEQFF TGTGCCAGCAGTTTATCGAACCACAGGGTAGGGAATGAGCAGTTCTTC
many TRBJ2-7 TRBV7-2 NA CASSLDTSEQYF TGTGCCAGCAGCTTAGATACATCCGAGCAGTACTTC
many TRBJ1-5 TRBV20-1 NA CSAEISGPYSNQPQHF TGCAGTGCCGAAATCTCGGGACCCTATAGCAATCAGCCCCAGCATTTT
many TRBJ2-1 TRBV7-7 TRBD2 CASSQGLAGYNEQFF TGTGCTAGCAGCCAGGGACTAGCGGGGTACAATGAGCAGTTCTTC
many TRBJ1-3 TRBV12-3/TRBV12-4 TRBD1 CASSWGTGGNTIYF TGTGCCAGCAGTTGGGGGACAGGTGGAAACACCATATATTTT
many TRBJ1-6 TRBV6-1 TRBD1 CASSRDRDNSPLHF TGTGCCAGCAGTAGGGACAGAGATAATTCACCCCTCCACTTT